This T cell receptor beta chain is drawn from a study of blood T cell repertoires in COVID-19. Sequencing was performed with immunoSEQ multiplex PCR; in TCRdb, only in-frame clones are kept and a portion is missing. The table has 120,000 to 150,000 clones, around 87% seen once; the top ten hold 13%. CDR1 and CDR2 (germline): MNHNY, SVGAGI (reference sequence). Unmatched junction bases numbered 7, after V lost 6 bases and J lost 3 bases. CDR3 length equals 14 residues. The chain employs TRBV6-6 and TRBJ1-1; 7 nucleotides line up with TRBD1. The sample consisted of peripheral blood. The TCR originated in a young man with COVID-19, enrolled during active disease. CDR3 sequence reads: CASSKTGEDTEAFF. In nucleotides, the CDR3 is TGTGCCAGCAGCAAAACAGGGGAGGACACTGAAGCTTTCTTT.